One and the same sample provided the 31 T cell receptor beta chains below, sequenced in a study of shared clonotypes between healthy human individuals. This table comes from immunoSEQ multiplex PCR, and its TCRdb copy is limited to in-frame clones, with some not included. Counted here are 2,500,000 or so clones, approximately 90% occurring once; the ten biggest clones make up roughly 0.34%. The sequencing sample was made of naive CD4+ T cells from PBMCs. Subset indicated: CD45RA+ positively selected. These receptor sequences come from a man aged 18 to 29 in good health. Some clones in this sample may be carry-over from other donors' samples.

CDR3 sequence (DNA): TGTGCCAGCAGCCCCCCACCAGGGGGCCCCAGGGGCACTGAAGCTTTCTTT. It is translated as CASSPPPGGPRGTEAFF. The chain carries TRBV27 and TRBJ1-1; 8 bases line up with TRBD1. The germline gives CDR1 MNHEY, CDR2 SMNVEV (reference sequence). The CDR3 covers 17 residues. V was pared by 6 bases and J by 4 bases, with 16 bases of the junction left unmatched.

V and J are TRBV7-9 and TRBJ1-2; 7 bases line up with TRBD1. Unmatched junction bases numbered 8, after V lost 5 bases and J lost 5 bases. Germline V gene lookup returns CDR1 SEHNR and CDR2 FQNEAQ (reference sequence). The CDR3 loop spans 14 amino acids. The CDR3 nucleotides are TGTGCCAGCAGCCCGTCCGGGACAGCTTATGGCTACACCTTC. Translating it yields CASSPSGTAYGYTF.

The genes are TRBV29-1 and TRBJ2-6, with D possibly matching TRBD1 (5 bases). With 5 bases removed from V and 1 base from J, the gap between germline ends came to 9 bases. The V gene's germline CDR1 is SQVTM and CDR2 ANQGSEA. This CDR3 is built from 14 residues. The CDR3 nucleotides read TGCAGCGTTAAAACAGGTTCTGGGGCCAACGTCCTGACTTTC. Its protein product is CSVKTGSGANVLTF.

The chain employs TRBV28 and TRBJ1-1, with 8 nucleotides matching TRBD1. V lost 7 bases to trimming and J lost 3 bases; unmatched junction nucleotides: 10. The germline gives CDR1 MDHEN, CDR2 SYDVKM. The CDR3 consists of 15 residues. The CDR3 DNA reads TGTGCCAGCATGGATGAGACAGGGGAGGACACTGAAGCTTTCTTT. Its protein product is CASMDETGEDTEAFF.

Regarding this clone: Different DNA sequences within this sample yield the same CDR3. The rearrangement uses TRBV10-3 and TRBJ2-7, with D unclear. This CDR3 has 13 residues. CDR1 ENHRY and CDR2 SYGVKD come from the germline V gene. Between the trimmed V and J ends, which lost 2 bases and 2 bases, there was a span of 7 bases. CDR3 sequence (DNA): TGTGCCATCAGTGAGGGGCAGCCCTACGAGCAGTACTTC. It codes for CAISEGQPYEQYF.

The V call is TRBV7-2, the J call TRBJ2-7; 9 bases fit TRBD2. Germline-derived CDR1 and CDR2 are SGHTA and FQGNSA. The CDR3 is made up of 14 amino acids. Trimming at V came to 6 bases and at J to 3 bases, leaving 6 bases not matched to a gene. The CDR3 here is CASRAGGPYYEQYF. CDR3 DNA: TGTGCCAGCAGGGCGGGAGGGCCATACTACGAGCAGTACTTC.

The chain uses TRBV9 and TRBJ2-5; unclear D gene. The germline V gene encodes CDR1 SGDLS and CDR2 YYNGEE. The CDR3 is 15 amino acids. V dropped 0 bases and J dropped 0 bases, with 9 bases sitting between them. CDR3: CASSVATVYQETQYF. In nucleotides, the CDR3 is TGTGCCAGCAGCGTAGCGACTGTTTACCAAGAGACCCAGTACTTC.

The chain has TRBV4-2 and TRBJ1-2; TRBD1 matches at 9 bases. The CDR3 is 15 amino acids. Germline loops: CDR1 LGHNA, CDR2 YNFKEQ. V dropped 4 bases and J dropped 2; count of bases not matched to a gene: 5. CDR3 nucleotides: TGTGCCAGCAGCCCGAAGGGACAGGGCAACTATGGCTACACCTTC. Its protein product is CASSPKGQGNYGYTF.

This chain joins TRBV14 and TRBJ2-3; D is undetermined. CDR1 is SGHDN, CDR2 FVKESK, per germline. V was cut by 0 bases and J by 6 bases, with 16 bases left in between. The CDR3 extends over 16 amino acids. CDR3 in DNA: TGTGCCAGCAGCCAAGAGTTAAGTAGGCCGTGGGATACGCAGTATTTT. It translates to CASSQELSRPWDTQYF.

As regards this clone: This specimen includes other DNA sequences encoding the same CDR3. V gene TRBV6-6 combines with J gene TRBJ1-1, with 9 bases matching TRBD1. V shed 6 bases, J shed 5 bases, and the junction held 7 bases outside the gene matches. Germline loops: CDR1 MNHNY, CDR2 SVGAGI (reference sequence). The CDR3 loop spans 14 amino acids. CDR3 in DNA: TGTGCCAGCAGCCCACGACAGGGGGGGACTGAAGCTTTCTTT. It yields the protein CASSPRQGGTEAFF.

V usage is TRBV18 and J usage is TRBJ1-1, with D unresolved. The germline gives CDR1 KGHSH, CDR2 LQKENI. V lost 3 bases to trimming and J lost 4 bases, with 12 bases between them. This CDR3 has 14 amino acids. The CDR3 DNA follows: TGTGCCAGCTCACCCCCGGGGTCCGCCACTGAAGCTTTCTTT. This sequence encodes CASSPPGSATEAFF.

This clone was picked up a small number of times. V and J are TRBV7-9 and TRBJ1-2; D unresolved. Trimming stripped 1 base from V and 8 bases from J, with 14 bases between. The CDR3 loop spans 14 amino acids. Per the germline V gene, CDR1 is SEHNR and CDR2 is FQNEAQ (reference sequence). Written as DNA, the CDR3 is TGTGCCAGCAGCTTAGATCCGGGATTCGTGGGCTACACCTTC. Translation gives CASSLDPGFVGYTF.

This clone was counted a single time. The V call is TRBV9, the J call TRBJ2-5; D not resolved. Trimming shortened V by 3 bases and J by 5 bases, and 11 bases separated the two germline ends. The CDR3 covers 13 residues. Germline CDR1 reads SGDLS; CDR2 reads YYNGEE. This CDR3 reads CASSARTTETQYF. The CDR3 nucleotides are TGTGCCAGCAGCGCTCGGACGACGGAGACCCAGTACTTC. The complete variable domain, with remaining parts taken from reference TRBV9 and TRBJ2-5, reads DSGVTQTPKHLITATGQRVTLRCSPRSGDLSVYWYQQSLDQGLQFLIQYYNGEERAKGNILERFSAQQFPDLHSELNLSSLELGDSALYFCASSARTTETQYFGPGTRLLVL.

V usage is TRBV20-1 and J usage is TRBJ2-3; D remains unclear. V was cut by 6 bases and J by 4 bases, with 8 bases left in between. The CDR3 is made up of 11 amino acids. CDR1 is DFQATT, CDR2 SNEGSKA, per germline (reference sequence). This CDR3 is CSAIRSDTQYF. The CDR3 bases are TGCAGTGCCATAAGATCAGATACGCAGTATTTT.

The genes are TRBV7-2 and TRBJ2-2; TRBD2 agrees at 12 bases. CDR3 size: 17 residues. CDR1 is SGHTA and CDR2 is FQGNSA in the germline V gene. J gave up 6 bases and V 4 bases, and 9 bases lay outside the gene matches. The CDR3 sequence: CASSSPLGLAGPGELFF. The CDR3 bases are TGTGCCAGCAGCTCCCCCCTCGGACTAGCGGGACCCGGGGAGCTGTTTTTT.

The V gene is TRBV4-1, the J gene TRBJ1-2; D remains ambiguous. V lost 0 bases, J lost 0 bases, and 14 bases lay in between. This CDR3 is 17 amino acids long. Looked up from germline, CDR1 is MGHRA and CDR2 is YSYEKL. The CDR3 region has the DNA TGCGCCAGCAGCCAAGATCCCTCTCGAGGGTCTAACTATGGCTACACCTTC. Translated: CASSQDPSRGSNYGYTF.

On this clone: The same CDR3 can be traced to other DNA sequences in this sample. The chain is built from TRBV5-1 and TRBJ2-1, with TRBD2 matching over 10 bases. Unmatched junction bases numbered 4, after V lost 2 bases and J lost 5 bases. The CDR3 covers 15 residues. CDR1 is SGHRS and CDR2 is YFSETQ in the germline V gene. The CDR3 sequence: CASSFLAGANNEQFF. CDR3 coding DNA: TGCGCCAGCAGCTTTCTAGCGGGAGCGAACAATGAGCAGTTCTTC.

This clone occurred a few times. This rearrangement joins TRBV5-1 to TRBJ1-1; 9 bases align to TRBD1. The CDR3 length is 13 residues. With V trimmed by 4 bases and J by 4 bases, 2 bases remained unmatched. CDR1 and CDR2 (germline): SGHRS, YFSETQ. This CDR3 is CASSGDRVTEAFF. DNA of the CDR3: TGCGCCAGCAGCGGGGACAGGGTCACTGAAGCTTTCTTT.

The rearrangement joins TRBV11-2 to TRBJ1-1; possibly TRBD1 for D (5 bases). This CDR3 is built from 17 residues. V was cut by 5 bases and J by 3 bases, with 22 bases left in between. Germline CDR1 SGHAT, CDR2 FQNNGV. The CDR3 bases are TGTGCCAGCAGCCCAGAAGCGGGACGGCGGGGGGACACTGAAGCTTTCTTT. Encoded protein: CASSPEAGRRGDTEAFF.

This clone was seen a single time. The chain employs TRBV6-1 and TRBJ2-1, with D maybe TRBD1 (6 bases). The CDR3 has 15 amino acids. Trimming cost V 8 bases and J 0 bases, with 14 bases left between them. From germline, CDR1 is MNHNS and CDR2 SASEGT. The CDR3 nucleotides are TGTGCCAGCCCGCTCACAGGGAGCTCCTACAATGAGCAGTTCTTC. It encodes CASPLTGSSYNEQFF.

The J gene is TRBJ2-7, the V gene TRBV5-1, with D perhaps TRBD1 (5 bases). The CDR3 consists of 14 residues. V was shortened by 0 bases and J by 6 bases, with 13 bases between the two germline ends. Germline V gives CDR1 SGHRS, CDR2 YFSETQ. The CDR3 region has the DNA TGCGCCAGCAGCTTGGCTTCAGGGTCCGCCGAGCAGTACTTC. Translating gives CASSLASGSAEQYF. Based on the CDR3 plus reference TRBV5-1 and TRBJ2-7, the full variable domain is KAGVTQTPRYLIKTRGQQVTLSCSPISGHRSVSWYQQTPGQGLQFLFEYFSETQRNKGNFPGRFSGRQFSNSRSEMNVSTLELGDSALYLCASSLASGSAEQYFGPGTRLTVT.

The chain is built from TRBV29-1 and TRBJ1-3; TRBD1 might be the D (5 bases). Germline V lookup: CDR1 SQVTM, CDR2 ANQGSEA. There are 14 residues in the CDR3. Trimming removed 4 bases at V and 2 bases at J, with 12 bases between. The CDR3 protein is CSVATGFAGNTIYF. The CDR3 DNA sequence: TGCAGCGTTGCTACAGGTTTCGCTGGAAACACCATATATTTT.

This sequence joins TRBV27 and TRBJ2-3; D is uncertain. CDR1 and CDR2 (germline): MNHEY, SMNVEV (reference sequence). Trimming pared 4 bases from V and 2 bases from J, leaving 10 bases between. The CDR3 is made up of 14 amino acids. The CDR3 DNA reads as TGTGCCAGCAGTTCAACAGAATACACAGATACGCAGTATTTT. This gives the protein CASSSTEYTDTQYF.

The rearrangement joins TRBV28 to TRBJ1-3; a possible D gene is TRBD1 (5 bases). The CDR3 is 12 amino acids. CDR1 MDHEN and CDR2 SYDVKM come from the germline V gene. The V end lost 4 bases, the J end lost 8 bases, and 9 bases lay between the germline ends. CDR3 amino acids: CASSSQGYTIYF. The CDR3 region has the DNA TGTGCCAGCAGTTCCCAGGGATACACCATATATTTT.

This chain's CDR3 is CASSRAGLSYEQYF. For the CDR3, the DNA is TGTGCCAGCAGTAGGGCAGGGCTCTCCTACGAGCAGTACTTC. The rearrangement links TRBV25-1 to TRBJ2-7; TRBD1 might be the D (5 bases). The CDR3 totals 14 residues. Germline V gene sequence: CDR1 MGHDK, CDR2 SYGVNS. V lost 5 bases, J lost 0 bases, and 11 bases lay in between.

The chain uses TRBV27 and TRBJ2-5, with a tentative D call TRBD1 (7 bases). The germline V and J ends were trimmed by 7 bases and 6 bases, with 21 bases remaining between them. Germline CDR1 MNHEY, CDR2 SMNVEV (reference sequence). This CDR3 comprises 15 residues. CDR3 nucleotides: TGTGCCAGCACCCCAAGTCAGGGGGGAGTGAAGACCCAGTACTTC. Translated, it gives CASTPSQGGVKTQYF.

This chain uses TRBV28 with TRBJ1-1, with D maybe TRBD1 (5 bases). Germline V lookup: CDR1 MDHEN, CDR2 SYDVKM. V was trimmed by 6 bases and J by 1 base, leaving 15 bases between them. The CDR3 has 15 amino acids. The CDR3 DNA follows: TGTGCCAGCAGCCTAGTCGGACACCAGAACACTGAAGCTTTCTTT. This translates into CASSLVGHQNTEAFF.

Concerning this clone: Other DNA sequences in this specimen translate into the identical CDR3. CDR3 in DNA: TGCGCCAGCAGCTTAACAGGGACAGATACGCAGTATTTT. Its protein product is CASSLTGTDTQYF. The chain couples TRBV5-1 to TRBJ2-3; TRBD1 might be the D (6 bases). V was trimmed by 2 bases and J by 3 bases, leaving 7 bases between them. CDR1 SGHRS and CDR2 YFSETQ come from the germline V gene. The CDR3 covers 13 residues.

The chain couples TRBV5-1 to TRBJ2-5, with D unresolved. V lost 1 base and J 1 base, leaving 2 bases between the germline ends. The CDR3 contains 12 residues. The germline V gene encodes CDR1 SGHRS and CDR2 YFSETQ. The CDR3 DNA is TGCGCCAGCAGCTTGTTCCAAGAGACCCAGTACTTC. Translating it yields CASSLFQETQYF.

The CDR3 spells CASSPGLAGTETQYF. For the CDR3, the DNA is TGCGCCAGCAGCCCGGGACTAGCGGGAACTGAGACCCAGTACTTC. The chain links TRBV5-1 to TRBJ2-5; 13 positions agree with TRBD2. Trimming cost V 4 bases and J 5 bases; bases outside gene matches: 5. Germline V gives CDR1 SGHRS, CDR2 YFSETQ. The CDR3 contains 15 residues.

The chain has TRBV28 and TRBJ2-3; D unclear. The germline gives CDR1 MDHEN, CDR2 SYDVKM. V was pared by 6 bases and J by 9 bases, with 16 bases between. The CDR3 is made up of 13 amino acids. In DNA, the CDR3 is TGTGCCAGCAGCCCAACCAATATAGGCACGCAGTATTTT. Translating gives CASSPTNIGTQYF.